The TCR beta chain under discussion was sequenced for a study of blood T cell repertoires in COVID-19. Study-level background: Sources were T cells, B-cell-depleted T cells, or PBMCs; the material itself was cDNA or gDNA.

V shed 4 bases and J 4 bases; nucleotides not matched to a gene: 8. The CDR3 extends over 16 amino acids. Germline V lookup: CDR1 SGHRS, CDR2 YFSETQ. Study processing details: By means of reference gene primer amplification, nucleated cell counts were estimated. Sequencing used immunoSEQ multiplex PCR; TCRdb keeps in-frame clones, though not all of them. For V, J and clone size, that table is used; D and trimming come from the DNA. The top ten clones hold about 10% of a sample with approximately 180,000 clones, 80% to 90% of them seen once. The sequenced sample consisted of peripheral blood. The clonotype originates from a human donor with active or convalescent COVID-19. The donor label of this sample is uncertain. V is TRBV5-1 and J is TRBJ2-5; 12 bases are a match to TRBD2. The CDR3 DNA follows: TGCGCCAGCAGCCGTAGACTAGCGGGAGTCGGAGAGACCCAGTACTTC. This sequence encodes CASSRRLAGVGETQYF.